This T cell receptor beta chain comes out of a study of Ad26.COV2.S vaccination and SARS-CoV-2 variants. Background on the study: A participant enrolled in the COV1001 Ad26.COV2.S trial arm provided the sample.

The treatment denotes: around 19 received Ad26.COV2.S at low or high dose, single or two shots; about 5 received placebo; per-sample allocation not given. Sampling took place 63 days after the first vaccine or placebo injection. Assay used: immunoSEQ multiplex PCR; TCRdb lists only in-frame clones, some missing. The sample consists of 440,000 or so clones, around 90% of them appearing once. The germline CDR1 and CDR2 sequences are SGDLS and YYNGEE. The CDR3 totals 14 residues. V trimming: 0 bases; J trimming: 6 bases; junction bases outside the gene matches: 6. The sequencing here drew on peripheral blood, taken in a trial of Ad26.COV2.S vaccine versus placebo. The J gene is TRBJ2-7, the V gene TRBV9, with 7 bases aligning to TRBD2. The receptor's source is a person aged 18 to 65 who received the Ad26.COV2.S COVID-19 vaccine or a placebo. The CDR3 here is CASSVDGTGGEQYF. CDR3 DNA sequence: TGTGCCAGCAGCGTAGACGGGACGGGAGGCGAGCAGTACTTC.